This note documents a single T cell receptor beta chain sequence. The antigen is undetermined. The CDR3 totals 15 residues. V shed 5 bases and J 5 bases; nucleotides not matched to a gene: 9. The germline gives CDR1 SEHNR, CDR2 FQNEAQ (reference sequence). The data derive from a study of shared clonotypes between healthy human individuals. Study-wide points: Against clonotypes common to all four donors, non-shared ones had lower generation probabilities. Naive subsets generally had larger estimated richness than memory subsets.

Naive CD8 cells were CD45RO-negative, positively selected for CCR7, excluding terminally differentiated effector memory CD45RA+ cells. Across several immunoSEQ plates, the genomic DNA of each subset was split evenly. Original processing notes: Filtering of immunoSEQ junctional sequences could not match full-length read filtering. Sequencing was performed with immunoSEQ multiplex PCR; in TCRdb, only in-frame clones are kept and a portion is missing. V and J calls and clone size are copied from that table; D and trimming were computed from the DNA. The sample holds fewer than 1 million clones, 96% seen once.

The rearrangement uses TRBV7-9 and TRBJ2-7, with 10 bases lining up with TRBD1. The sample taken for sequencing was naive CD8+ T cells sorted from blood. The receptor's source is a man aged 25 to 45 in good health. The CDR3 protein is CASSRTGTGDNEQYF. The CDR3 nucleotides are TGTGCCAGCAGCCGGACCGGGACAGGGGATAACGAGCAGTACTTC.